These 25 T cell receptor beta chains originate from one sample sequenced in a study of blood T cell repertoires in COVID-19. Measured with immunoSEQ multiplex PCR; TCRdb has only the in-frame clones, and not every one. The sample shows 280,000 or so clones, approximately 90% of them seen only once. Specimen: peripheral blood. All receptors come from a woman in her twenties or thirties who had recovered from COVID-19.

The V call is TRBV19, the J call TRBJ1-5, with 10 bases identical to TRBD1. The V gene end was trimmed by 6 bases and the J gene end by 3 bases; junction bases not matched to a gene: 5. The CDR3 is 15 amino acids. Looked up from germline, CDR1 is LNHDA and CDR2 is SQIVND (reference sequence). CDR3 bases: TGTGCCAGTAGCGAGACAGGGGGCGACAATCAGCCCCAGCATTTT. Amino acid sequence: CASSETGGDNQPQHF.

The rearrangement uses TRBV24-1 and TRBJ1-2, with TRBD1 as a possible D gene (5 bases). Germline V gives CDR1 KGHDR, CDR2 SFDVKD. CDR3 length equals 18 residues. V gave up 3 bases and J gave up 0 bases, with 19 bases separating them. In nucleotides, the CDR3 is TGTGCCACCAGTGATACTAGCGCCAGGGCGAATTCTAACTATGGCTACACCTTC. This codes for CATSDTSARANSNYGYTF.

This rearrangement joins TRBV4-1 to TRBJ2-7; D possibly corresponds to TRBD2 (5 bases). V was shortened by 0 bases and J by 3 bases, with 9 bases between the two germline ends. The CDR3 consists of 14 residues. The germline gives CDR1 MGHRA, CDR2 YSYEKL. CDR3 region: CASSQDIASYEQYF. The CDR3 coding sequence is TGCGCCAGCAGCCAAGATATAGCGAGCTACGAGCAGTACTTC.

This chain links TRBV15 with TRBJ1-6; D gene uncertain. The CDR3 length is 17 residues. The ends were cut back, 3 bases at V and 7 bases at J, with 19 bases in the middle. The V gene's germline CDR1 is LNHNV and CDR2 YYDKDF (reference sequence). CDR3 sequence reads: CATSSSAFGPFNSPLHF. The CDR3 bases are TGTGCCACCAGCAGTTCCGCTTTTGGCCCTTTCAATTCACCCCTCCACTTT.

The chain joins TRBV6-5 to TRBJ1-2; D is possibly TRBD1 (6 bases). V lost 6 bases and J lost 4, with 18 bases in between. The CDR3 is 15 amino acids. Germline-derived CDR1 and CDR2 are MNHEY and SVGAGI. CDR3: CASSVESGALYGYTF. The DNA of the CDR3 is TGTGCCAGCAGCGTAGAATCAGGGGCTCTCTATGGCTACACCTTC.

This chain connects TRBV6-2 or TRBV6-3 to TRBJ2-7, with D perhaps TRBD1 (5 bases). CDR1 is MNHEY and CDR2 is SVGEGT in the germline V gene. The CDR3 spans 13 residues. V was shortened by 6 bases and J by 4 bases, with 13 bases between the two germline ends. The CDR3: CASSSGMGYEQYF. The CDR3 coding sequence is TGTGCCAGCAGCTCAGGGATGGGGTACGAGCAGTACTTC.

This clone was counted a single time. This chain links TRBV15 with TRBJ2-1; 7 nucleotides align to TRBD2. Germline values: CDR1 LNHNV, CDR2 YYDKDF (reference sequence). The ends lost 5 bases at V and 6 bases at J; junction bases unmatched: 10. CDR3 size: 15 residues. The CDR3 spells CATSWTWGGRNEQFF. The DNA of the CDR3 is TGTGCCACCAGCTGGACATGGGGAGGGCGCAATGAGCAGTTCTTC.

This CDR3 is CASSETATNEKLFF. CDR3 DNA sequence: TGCGCCAGCAGCGAGACTGCAACTAATGAAAAACTGTTTTTT. V gene TRBV5-1 combines with J gene TRBJ1-4; D is unresolved. V gave up 4 bases and J gave up 0 bases, with 7 bases separating them. The germline V gene encodes CDR1 SGHRS and CDR2 YFSETQ. The length of the CDR3 is 14 residues.

A single count supports this clone. The V call is TRBV2, the J call TRBJ2-7, with 9 bases lining up with TRBD1. The CDR3 consists of 13 residues. The V gene's germline CDR1 is SNHLY and CDR2 FYNNEI. J was trimmed by 11 bases and V by 6 bases; bases with no gene match: 11. CDR3 bases: TGTGCCAGCAGCCCCAAGCAGGGGACAGGGAAGTACTTC. Translation: CASSPKQGTGKYF.

This chain joins TRBV10-3 and TRBJ1-1; no clear D gene. Germline V gene sequence: CDR1 ENHRY, CDR2 SYGVKD. Trimming stripped 6 bases from V and 4 bases from J, with 9 bases between. The CDR3 contains 12 residues. The CDR3 spells CAISPSGTEAFF. The CDR3 DNA follows: TGTGCCATCAGCCCCTCGGGCACTGAAGCTTTCTTT.

This clone was observed a single time. The chain links TRBV19 to TRBJ2-1; D remains ambiguous. CDR3 length equals 15 residues. Germline lookup yields CDR1 LNHDA and CDR2 SQIVND (reference sequence). Trimming shortened V by 3 bases and J by 0 bases, and 9 bases separated the two germline ends. Here the CDR3 DNA reads TGTGCCAGTAGTATCCCCCGGAGCTCCTACAATGAGCAGTTCTTC. The encoded protein is CASSIPRSSYNEQFF.

The rearrangement uses TRBV19 and TRBJ1-4; 8 positions agree with TRBD1. Germline values: CDR1 LNHDA, CDR2 SQIVND (reference sequence). V was pared by 5 bases and J by 0 bases, with 2 bases of the junction left unmatched. This CDR3 region has 15 residues. In DNA form, the CDR3 reads TGTGCCAGTAGTGACAGGGGCGCAACTAATGAAAAACTGTTTTTT. The encoded protein is CASSDRGATNEKLFF.

CDR3 DNA sequence: TGTGCCAGCAGCTTTTCGGACAGTCCCTACAATGAGCAGTTCTTC. Amino acid sequence: CASSFSDSPYNEQFF. The rearrangement links TRBV5-5 to TRBJ2-1, with D possibly TRBD1 on 6 matching bases. V lost 2 bases to trimming and J lost 2 bases, with 11 bases between them. Germline V gene sequence: CDR1 SGHKS, CDR2 YYEKEE (reference sequence). The CDR3 has 15 residues.

The V gene is TRBV2, the J gene TRBJ1-4; 7 bases are shared with TRBD1. The V gene's germline CDR1 is SNHLY and CDR2 FYNNEI. This CDR3 region has 15 residues. V gave up 0 bases and J gave up 8 bases; unmatched junction bases: 6. The CDR3 spells CASSEAGTVEEKLFF. In DNA, the CDR3 is TGTGCCAGCAGTGAAGCCGGGACAGTCGAGGAAAAACTGTTTTTT.

This chain joins TRBV24-1 and TRBJ1-1; 9 nucleotides line up with TRBD1. The CDR3 is made up of 15 amino acids. V lost 2 bases to trimming and J lost 5 bases; unmatched junction nucleotides: 5. CDR1 is KGHDR and CDR2 is SFDVKD in the germline V gene. The CDR3 reads CATSDSGQGGTEAFF. The CDR3 DNA sequence: TGTGCCACCAGTGATTCGGGACAGGGTGGAACTGAAGCTTTCTTT.

The chain carries TRBV10-3 and TRBJ1-2; D uncertain. Germline values: CDR1 ENHRY, CDR2 SYGVKD. This CDR3 has 15 amino acids. V dropped 5 bases and J dropped 0 bases, with 13 bases sitting between them. CDR3 sequence reads: CAISSSERANYGYTF. The CDR3 DNA reads TGTGCCATCAGTAGCAGCGAGAGGGCTAACTATGGCTACACCTTC.

The chain joins TRBV27 to TRBJ2-7, with 7 bases lining up with TRBD2. Looked up from germline, CDR1 is MNHEY and CDR2 is SMNVEV (reference sequence). The CDR3 runs to 14 residues. With 6 bases clipped from V and 6 bases from J, the junction kept 11 bases outside the gene matches. The CDR3 DNA sequence: TGTGCCAGCAGCGCAGGGAGGGGAGTGGTCGAGCAGTACTTC. This translates into CASSAGRGVVEQYF.

The chain employs TRBV3-1 (or the pseudogene TRBV3-2) and TRBJ2-7; 8 nucleotides align to TRBD2. Unmatched junction bases numbered 2, after V lost 5 bases and J lost 2 bases. The length of the CDR3 is 13 residues. Germline V gene sequence: CDR1 LGHDT, CDR2 YNNKEL (reference sequence). The CDR3 DNA follows: TGTGCCAGCAGCTCGGGACTAGCCTACGAGCAGTACTTC. It yields the protein CASSSGLAYEQYF.

The chain joins TRBV14 to TRBJ1-1; D might be TRBD1 (5 bases). The ends were cut back, 0 bases at V and 10 bases at J, with 21 bases in the middle. Germline assignment: CDR1 SGHDN and CDR2 FVKESK. The CDR3 has 16 amino acids. CDR3 protein: CASSQDSNRGVGGAFF. The CDR3 bases are TGTGCCAGCAGCCAAGACTCGAATCGAGGGGTCGGGGGAGCTTTCTTT.

V gene TRBV5-1 combines with J gene TRBJ2-1, with 13 nucleotides matching TRBD2. CDR1 and CDR2 from the germline V gene are SGHRS and YFSETQ. The CDR3 loop spans 16 amino acids. Germline trimming cut 4 bases from V and 4 bases from J; bases unmatched to any gene: 5. The CDR3 region has the DNA TGCGCCAGCAGCCCCGGGACTAGCGGGGTTTACAATGAGCAGTTCTTC. Encoded protein: CASSPGTSGVYNEQFF. Combining the CDR3 with reference TRBV5-1 and TRBJ2-1 gives the whole variable domain KAGVTQTPRYLIKTRGQQVTLSCSPISGHRSVSWYQQTPGQGLQFLFEYFSETQRNKGNFPGRFSGRQFSNSRSEMNVSTLELGDSALYLCASSPGTSGVYNEQFFGPGTRLTVL.

The V and J genes are TRBV15 and TRBJ2-5; 7 bases are a match to TRBD1. The ends lost 8 bases at V and 5 bases at J; junction bases unmatched: 8. Germline values: CDR1 LNHNV, CDR2 YYDKDF (reference sequence). This CDR3 comprises 13 residues. CDR3 in amino acids: CATRQGTTETQYF. The CDR3 nucleotides read TGTGCCACCCGACAGGGTACGACGGAGACCCAGTACTTC.

J is TRBJ1-1 and V is TRBV6-5; weak D call: TRBD1 (5 bases). CDR1 and CDR2 (germline): MNHEY, SVGAGI. V lost 4 bases and J 7 bases, leaving 13 bases between the germline ends. CDR3 size: 13 residues. As DNA, the CDR3 is TGTGCCAGCAGTTTCACCGCCCAGGGTGAAGCTTTCTTT. Translation: CASSFTAQGEAFF.

This clone has a handful of counts. V usage is TRBV2 and J usage is TRBJ2-5, with 13 bases fitting TRBD2. CDR3 length equals 14 residues. Germline values: CDR1 SNHLY, CDR2 FYNNEI. V gave up 4 bases and J gave up 6 bases; unmatched junction bases: 2. The CDR3 nucleotides read TGTGCCAGCAGTGTGACTAGCGGGGGGCAGACCCAGTACTTC. This codes for CASSVTSGGQTQYF. Filled out from reference TRBV2 and TRBJ2-5, the complete variable domain reads EPEVTQTPSHQVTQMGQEVILRCVPISNHLYFYWYRQILGQKVEFLVSFYNNEISEKSEIFDDQFSVERPDGSNFTLKIRSTKLEDSAMYFCASSVTSGGQTQYFGPGTRLLVL.

The gene calls are TRBV19 and TRBJ1-4; tentative D call: TRBD1 (5 bases). V lost 5 bases to trimming and J lost 0 bases, with 7 bases between them. Germline CDR1 LNHDA, CDR2 SQIVND (reference sequence). The CDR3 totals 14 residues. The CDR3 sequence: CASSFRATNEKLFF. CDR3 bases: TGTGCCAGTAGTTTCAGGGCAACTAATGAAAAACTGTTTTTT.

V and J are TRBV18 and TRBJ1-6; 8 nucleotides align to TRBD1. The V gene end was trimmed by 3 bases and the J gene end by 8 bases; junction bases not matched to a gene: 6. The V gene's germline CDR1 is KGHSH and CDR2 LQKENI. The CDR3 sequence is 15 residues long. CDR3 residues: CASSPGQGVDSPLHF. CDR3 in DNA: TGTGCCAGCTCACCTGGACAGGGTGTGGATTCACCCCTCCACTTT. Full variable domain (outside the CDR3, taken from reference TRBV18 and TRBJ1-6): NAGVMQNPRHLVRRRGQEARLRCSPMKGHSHVYWYRQLPEEGLKFMVYLQKENIIDESGMPKERFSAEFPKEGPSILRIQQVVRGDSAAYFCASSPGQGVDSPLHFGNGTRLTVT.